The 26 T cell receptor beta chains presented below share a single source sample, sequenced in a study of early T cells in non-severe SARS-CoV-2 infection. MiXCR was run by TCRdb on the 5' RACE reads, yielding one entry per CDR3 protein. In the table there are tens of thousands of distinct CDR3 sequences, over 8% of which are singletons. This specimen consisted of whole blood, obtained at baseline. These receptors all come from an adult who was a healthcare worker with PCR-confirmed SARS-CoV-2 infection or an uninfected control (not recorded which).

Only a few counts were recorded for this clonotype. In nucleotides, the CDR3 is TGTGCCAGCAGTCGTGGCCCTGAGTACGAGCAGTACTTC. Translating gives CASSRGPEYEQYF. The rearrangement uses TRBV6-1 and TRBJ2-7; D is uncertain. Germline V lookup: CDR1 MNHNS, CDR2 SASEGT. The germline V and J ends were trimmed by 5 bases and 4 bases, with 12 bases remaining between them. The CDR3 covers 13 residues.

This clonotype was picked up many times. CDR3 DNA: TGTGCCAGCAGACGGGACACTAACTATGGCTACACCTTC. It encodes CASRRDTNYGYTF. V is TRBV12-3 or TRBV12-4 and J is TRBJ1-2, with D tentatively TRBD1 (6 bases). This CDR3 region has 13 residues. The germline V and J ends were trimmed by 6 bases and 0 bases, with 8 bases remaining between them.

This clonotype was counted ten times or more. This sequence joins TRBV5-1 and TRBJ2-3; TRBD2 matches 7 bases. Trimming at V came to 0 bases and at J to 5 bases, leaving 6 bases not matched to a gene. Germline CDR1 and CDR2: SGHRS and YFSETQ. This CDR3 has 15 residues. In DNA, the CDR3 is TGCGCCAGCAGCTTGGAGGGAGGGAATCAAGATACGCAGTATTTT. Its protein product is CASSLEGGNQDTQYF.

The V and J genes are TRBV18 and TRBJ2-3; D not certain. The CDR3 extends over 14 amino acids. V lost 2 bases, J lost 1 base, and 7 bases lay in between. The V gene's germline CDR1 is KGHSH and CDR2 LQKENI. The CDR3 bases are TGTGCCAGCTCACCAAATTACGGCACAGATACGCAGTATTTT. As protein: CASSPNYGTDTQYF.

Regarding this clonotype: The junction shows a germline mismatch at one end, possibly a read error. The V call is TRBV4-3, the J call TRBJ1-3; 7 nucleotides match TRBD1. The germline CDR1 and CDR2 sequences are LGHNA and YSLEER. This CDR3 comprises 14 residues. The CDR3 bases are TGCGCCAGCAGCCCCGACAGGGTTGGAGACACCATATATTTT. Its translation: CASSPDRVGDTIYF.

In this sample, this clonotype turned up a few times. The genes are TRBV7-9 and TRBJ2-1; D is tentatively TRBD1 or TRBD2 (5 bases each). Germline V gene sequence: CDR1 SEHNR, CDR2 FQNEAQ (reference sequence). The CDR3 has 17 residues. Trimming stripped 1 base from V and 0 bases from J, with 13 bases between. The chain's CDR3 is CASSLVILGASYNEQFF. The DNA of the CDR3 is TGTGCCAGCAGCTTAGTTATTCTCGGGGCCTCCTACAATGAGCAGTTCTTC. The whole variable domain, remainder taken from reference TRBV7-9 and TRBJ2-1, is DTGVSQNPRHKITKRGQNVTFRCDPISEHNRLYWYRQTLGQGPEFLTYFQNEAQLEKSRLLSDRFSAERPKGSFSTLEIQRTEQGDSAMYLCASSLVILGASYNEQFFGPGTRLTVL.

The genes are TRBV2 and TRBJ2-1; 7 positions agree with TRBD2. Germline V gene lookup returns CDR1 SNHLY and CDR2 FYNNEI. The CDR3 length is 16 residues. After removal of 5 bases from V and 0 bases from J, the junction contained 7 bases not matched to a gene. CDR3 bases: TGTGCCAGCAGTCCGGAGCGGGGTAGCTCCTACAATGAGCAGTTCTTC. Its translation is CASSPERGSSYNEQFF.

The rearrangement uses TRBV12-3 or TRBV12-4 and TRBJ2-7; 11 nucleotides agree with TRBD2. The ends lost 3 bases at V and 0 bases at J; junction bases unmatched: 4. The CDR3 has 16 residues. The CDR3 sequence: CASSFLAGGLSYEQYF. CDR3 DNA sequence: TGTGCCAGCAGTTTCCTAGCGGGAGGCCTCTCCTACGAGCAGTACTTC.

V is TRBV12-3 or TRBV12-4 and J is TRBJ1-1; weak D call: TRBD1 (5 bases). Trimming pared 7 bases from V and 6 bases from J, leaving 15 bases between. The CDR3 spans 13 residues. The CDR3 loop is CASKSGMVAEAFF. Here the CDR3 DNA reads TGTGCCAGCAAATCAGGGATGGTGGCTGAAGCTTTCTTT.

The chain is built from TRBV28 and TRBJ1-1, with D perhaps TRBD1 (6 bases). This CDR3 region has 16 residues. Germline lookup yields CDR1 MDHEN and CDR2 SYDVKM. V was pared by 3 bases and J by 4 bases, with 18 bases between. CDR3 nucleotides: TGTGCCAGCAGTTTCCACGCCGGGACATTGTTCACTGAAGCTTTCTTT. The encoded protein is CASSFHAGTLFTEAFF.

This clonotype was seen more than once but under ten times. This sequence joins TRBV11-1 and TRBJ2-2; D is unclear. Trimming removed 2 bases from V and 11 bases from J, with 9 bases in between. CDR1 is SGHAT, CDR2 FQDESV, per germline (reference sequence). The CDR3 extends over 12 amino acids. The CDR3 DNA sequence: TGTGCCAGCAGCTTAACTGGCGAAGAGCTGTTTTTT. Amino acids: CASSLTGEELFF.

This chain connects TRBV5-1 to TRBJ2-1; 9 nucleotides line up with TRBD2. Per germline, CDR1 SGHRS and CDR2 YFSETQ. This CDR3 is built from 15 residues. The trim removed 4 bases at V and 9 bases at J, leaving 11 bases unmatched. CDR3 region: CASSPVGSGGSEQFF. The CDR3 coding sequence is TGCGCCAGCAGCCCAGTAGGTAGCGGGGGAAGTGAGCAGTTCTTC.

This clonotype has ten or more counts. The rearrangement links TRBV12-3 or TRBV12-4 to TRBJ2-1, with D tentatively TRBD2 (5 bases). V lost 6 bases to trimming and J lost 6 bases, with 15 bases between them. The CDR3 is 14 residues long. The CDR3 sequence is CASSLSAEGNEQFF. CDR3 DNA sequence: TGTGCCAGCAGCCTCTCTGCAGAGGGCAATGAGCAGTTCTTC.

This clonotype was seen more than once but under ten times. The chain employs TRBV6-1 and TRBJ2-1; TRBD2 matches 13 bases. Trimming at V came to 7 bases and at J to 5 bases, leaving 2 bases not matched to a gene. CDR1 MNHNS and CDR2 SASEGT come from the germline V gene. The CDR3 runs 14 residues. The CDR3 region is CASTTSGGNNEQFF. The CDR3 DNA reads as TGTGCCAGCACGACTAGCGGGGGGAACAATGAGCAGTTCTTC.

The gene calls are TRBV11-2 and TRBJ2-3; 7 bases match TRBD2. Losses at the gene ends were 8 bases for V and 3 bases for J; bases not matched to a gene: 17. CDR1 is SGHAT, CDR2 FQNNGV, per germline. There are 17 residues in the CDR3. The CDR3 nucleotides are TGTGCCAGCTCACGGCTAGCGGTTCACTGGGAGACAGATACGCAGTATTTT. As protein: CASSRLAVHWETDTQYF.

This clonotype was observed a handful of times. Here the CDR3 DNA reads TGTGCCAGCAGCCAAGAAGCGACAGGCTACAATGAGCAGTTCTTC. It yields the protein CASSQEATGYNEQFF. The gene calls are TRBV4-2 and TRBJ2-1; D may be TRBD1 (6 bases). There are 15 residues in the CDR3. V lost 0 bases and J lost 3, with 9 bases in between. Germline values: CDR1 LGHNA, CDR2 YNFKEQ.

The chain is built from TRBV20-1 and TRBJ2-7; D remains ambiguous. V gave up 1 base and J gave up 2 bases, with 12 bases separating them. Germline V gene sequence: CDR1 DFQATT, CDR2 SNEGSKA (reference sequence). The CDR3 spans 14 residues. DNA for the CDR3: TGCAGTGCTAGAGCAACTCCGCCACCCTACGAGCAGTACTTC. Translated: CSARATPPPYEQYF.

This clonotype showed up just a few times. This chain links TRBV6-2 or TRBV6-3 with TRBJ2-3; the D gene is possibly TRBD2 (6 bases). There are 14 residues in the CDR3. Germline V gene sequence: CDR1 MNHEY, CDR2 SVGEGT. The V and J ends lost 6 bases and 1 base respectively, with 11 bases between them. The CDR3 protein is CASSLPSGTDTQYF. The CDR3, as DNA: TGTGCCAGCAGCCTACCTAGCGGCACAGATACGCAGTATTTT.

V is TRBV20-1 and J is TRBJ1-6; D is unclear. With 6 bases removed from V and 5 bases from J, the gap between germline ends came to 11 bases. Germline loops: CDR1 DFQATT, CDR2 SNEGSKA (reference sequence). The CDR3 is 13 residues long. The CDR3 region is CSAPGRNNSPLHF. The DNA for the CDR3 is TGCAGTGCGCCTGGACGGAATAATTCACCCCTCCACTTT.

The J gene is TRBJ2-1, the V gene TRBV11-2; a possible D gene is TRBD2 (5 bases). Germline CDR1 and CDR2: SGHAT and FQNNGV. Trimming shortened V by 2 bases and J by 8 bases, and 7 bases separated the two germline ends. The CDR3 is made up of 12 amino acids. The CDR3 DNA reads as TGTGCCAGCAGCTTAAGCGGTTATGAGCAGTTCTTC. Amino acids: CASSLSGYEQFF.

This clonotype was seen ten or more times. For the CDR3, the DNA is TGCAGTGCCTTCCGAGGCGGGGGCGAGCAGTACTTC. Amino acid sequence: CSAFRGGGEQYF. This chain links TRBV20-1 with TRBJ2-7, with 7 bases identical to TRBD2. From germline, CDR1 is DFQATT and CDR2 SNEGSKA (reference sequence). Trimming took 6 bases from V and 6 from J; bases not matched to a gene: 8. This CDR3 has 12 amino acids.

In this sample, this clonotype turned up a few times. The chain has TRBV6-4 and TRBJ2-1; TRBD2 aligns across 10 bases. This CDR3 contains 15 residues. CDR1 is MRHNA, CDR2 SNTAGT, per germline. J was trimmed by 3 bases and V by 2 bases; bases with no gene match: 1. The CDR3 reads CASSDLAGDYNEQFF. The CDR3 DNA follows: TGTGCCAGCAGTGACCTAGCGGGAGACTACAATGAGCAGTTCTTC.

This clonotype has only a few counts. CDR3 nucleotide sequence: TGTGCCAGCAGTGACAGGGTAAACATTCAGTACTTC. Encoded protein: CASSDRVNIQYF. The chain combines TRBV2 with TRBJ2-4, with a weak D call TRBD1 (5 bases). Germline V gives CDR1 SNHLY, CDR2 FYNNEI. Trimming shortened V by 3 bases and J by 6 bases, and 6 bases separated the two germline ends. The CDR3 consists of 12 residues.

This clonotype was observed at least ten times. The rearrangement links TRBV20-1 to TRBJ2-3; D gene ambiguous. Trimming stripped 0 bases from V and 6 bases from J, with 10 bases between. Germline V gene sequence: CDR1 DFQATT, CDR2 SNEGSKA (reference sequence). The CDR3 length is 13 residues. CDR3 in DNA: TGCAGTGCTAGAGATTACCCTCGGGATACGCAGTATTTT. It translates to CSARDYPRDTQYF.

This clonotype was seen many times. DNA of the CDR3: TGCAGTGTCGAGGGACTAGCGGGAAAAGACAATGAGCAGTTCTTC. Residues: CSVEGLAGKDNEQFF. The chain joins TRBV20-1 to TRBJ2-1, with 13 positions matching TRBD2. The V and J ends lost 7 bases and 5 bases, in that order; junction bases with no gene match: 8. Germline lookup yields CDR1 DFQATT and CDR2 SNEGSKA (reference sequence). The CDR3 totals 15 residues.

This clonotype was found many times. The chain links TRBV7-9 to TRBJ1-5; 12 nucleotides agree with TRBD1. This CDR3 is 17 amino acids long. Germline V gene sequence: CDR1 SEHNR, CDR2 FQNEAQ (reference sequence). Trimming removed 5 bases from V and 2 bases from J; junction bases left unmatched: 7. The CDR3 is CASSPGTGGGGNQPQHF. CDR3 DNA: TGTGCCAGCAGCCCCGGGACAGGGGGCGGTGGCAATCAGCCCCAGCATTTT.